The clone carrying this T cell receptor beta chain came up a few times. Those donating, healthy Caucasian individuals from Russia, were aged roughly 6 to 95. Peripheral blood, roughly 9.3 milliliters per donor, was collected. Alongside a J-beta primer mix, a sample-barcoded 5' primer served in a second PCR lasting about 7 to 12 cycles. At least 3 million CDR3-containing paired-end reads were obtained per sample. TCRdb reanalysed the 5' RACE reads using MiXCR and keeps one entry per CDR3 protein. The profile shows over a million distinct CDR3 sequences, 40% to 55% of them singletons. The CDR3 contains 15 residues. V lost 5 bases to trimming and J lost 0 bases, with 14 bases between them. Germline V lookup: CDR1 MGHRA, CDR2 YSYEKL. The sample comes from a study of blood T cells in healthy people across ages.

Sequencing used blood. The TCR sequence derives from a woman between 55 and 75 years old in good health. The chain employs TRBV4-1 and TRBJ2-7; D remains ambiguous. CDR3 sequence reads: CASSFGRTTSYEQYF. In DNA, the CDR3 is TGCGCCAGCAGCTTCGGACGGACCACCTCCTACGAGCAGTACTTC.